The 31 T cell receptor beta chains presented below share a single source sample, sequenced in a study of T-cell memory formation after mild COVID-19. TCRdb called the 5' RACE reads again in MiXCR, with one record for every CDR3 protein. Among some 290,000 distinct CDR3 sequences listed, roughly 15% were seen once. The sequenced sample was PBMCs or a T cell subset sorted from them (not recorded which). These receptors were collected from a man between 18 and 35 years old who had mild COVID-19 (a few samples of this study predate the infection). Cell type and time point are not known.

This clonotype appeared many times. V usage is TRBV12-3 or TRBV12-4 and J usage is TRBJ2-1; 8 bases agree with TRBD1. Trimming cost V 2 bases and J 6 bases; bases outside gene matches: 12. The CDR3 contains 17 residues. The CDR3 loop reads CASSLKVLGQGGNEQFF. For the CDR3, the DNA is TGTGCCAGCAGTTTAAAGGTACTCGGACAGGGCGGCAATGAGCAGTTCTTC.

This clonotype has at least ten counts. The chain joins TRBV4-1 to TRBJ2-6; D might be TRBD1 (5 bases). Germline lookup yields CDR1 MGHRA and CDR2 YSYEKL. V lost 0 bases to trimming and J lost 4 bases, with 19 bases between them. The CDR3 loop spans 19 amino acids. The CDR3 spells CASSQDMTVPSTGANVLTF. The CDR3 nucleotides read TGCGCCAGCAGCCAAGATATGACAGTTCCCTCTACGGGGGCCAACGTCCTGACTTTC.

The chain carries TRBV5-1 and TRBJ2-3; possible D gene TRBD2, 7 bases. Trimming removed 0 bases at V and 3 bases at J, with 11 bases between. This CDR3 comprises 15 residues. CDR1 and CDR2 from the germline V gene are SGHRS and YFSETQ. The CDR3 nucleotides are TGCGCCAGCAGCTTGGAAGGGAGGGGGACAGATACGCAGTATTTT. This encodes CASSLEGRGTDTQYF.

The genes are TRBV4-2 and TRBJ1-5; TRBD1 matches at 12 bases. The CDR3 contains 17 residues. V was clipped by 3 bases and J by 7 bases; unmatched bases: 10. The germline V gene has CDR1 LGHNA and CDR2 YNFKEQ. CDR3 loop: CASSHGAGTGGLQPQHF. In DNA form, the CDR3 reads TGTGCCAGCAGCCACGGTGCCGGGACAGGGGGCCTGCAGCCCCAGCATTTT.

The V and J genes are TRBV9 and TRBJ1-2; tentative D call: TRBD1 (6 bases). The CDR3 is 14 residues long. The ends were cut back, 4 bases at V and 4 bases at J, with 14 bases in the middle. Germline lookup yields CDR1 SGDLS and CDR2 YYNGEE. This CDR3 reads CASSPSTGSYGYTF. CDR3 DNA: TGTGCCAGCAGCCCCTCCACAGGGTCCTATGGCTACACCTTC.

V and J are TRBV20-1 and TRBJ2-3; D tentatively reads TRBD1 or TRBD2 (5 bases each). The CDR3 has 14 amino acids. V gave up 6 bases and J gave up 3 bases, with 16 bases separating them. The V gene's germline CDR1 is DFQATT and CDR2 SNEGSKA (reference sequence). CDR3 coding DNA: TGCAGTGCCAGACTTCAGGGAGTAACAGATACGCAGTATTTT. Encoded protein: CSARLQGVTDTQYF.

CDR3 region: CASSLFPHRSTDTQYF. DNA for the CDR3: TGTGCCAGCAGCTTATTCCCACATCGTAGCACAGATACGCAGTATTTT. The chain joins TRBV11-2 to TRBJ2-3, with D uncertain. Germline CDR1 is SGHAT and CDR2 is FQNNGV. The V end lost 2 bases, the J end lost 0 bases, and 12 bases lay between the germline ends. The CDR3 covers 16 residues.

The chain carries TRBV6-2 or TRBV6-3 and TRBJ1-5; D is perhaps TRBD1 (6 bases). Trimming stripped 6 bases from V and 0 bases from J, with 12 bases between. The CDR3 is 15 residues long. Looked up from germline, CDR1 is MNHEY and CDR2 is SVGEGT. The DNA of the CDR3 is TGTGCCAGCAGACGGACAGACTATAGCAATCAGCCCCAGCATTTT. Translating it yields CASRRTDYSNQPQHF.

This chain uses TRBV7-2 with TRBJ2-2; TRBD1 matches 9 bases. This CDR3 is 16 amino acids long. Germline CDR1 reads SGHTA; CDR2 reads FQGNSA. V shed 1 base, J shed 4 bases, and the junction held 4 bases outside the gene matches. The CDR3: CASSLDGTGSTGELFF. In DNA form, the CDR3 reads TGTGCCAGCAGCTTAGACGGGACAGGGAGCACCGGGGAGCTGTTTTTT.

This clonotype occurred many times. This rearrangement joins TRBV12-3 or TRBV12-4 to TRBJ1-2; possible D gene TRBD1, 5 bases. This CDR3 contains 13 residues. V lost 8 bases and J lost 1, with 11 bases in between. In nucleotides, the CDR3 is TGTGCCAGCTCACAGCAGGGTAACTATGGCTACACCTTC. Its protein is CASSQQGNYGYTF.

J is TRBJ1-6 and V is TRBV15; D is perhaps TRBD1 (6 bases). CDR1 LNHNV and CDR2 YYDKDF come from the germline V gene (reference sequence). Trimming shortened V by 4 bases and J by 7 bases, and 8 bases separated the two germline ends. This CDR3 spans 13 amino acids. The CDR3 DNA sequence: TGTGCCACCAGCACCGACAGGAATTCACCCCTCCACTTT. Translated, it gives CATSTDRNSPLHF.

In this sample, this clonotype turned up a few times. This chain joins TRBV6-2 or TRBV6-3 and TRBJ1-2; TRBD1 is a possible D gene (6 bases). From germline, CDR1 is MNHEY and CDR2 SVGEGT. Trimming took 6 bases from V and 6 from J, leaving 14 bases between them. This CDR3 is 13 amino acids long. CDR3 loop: CASSLRTADGYTF. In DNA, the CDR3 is TGTGCCAGCAGCCTGAGGACAGCCGATGGCTACACCTTC.

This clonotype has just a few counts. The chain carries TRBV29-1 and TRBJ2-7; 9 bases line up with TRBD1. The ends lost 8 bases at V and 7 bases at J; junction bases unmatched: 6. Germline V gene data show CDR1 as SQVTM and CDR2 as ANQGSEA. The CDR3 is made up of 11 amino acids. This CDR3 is CSIGQGREQYF. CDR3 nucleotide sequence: TGCAGCATTGGACAGGGGCGTGAGCAGTACTTC.

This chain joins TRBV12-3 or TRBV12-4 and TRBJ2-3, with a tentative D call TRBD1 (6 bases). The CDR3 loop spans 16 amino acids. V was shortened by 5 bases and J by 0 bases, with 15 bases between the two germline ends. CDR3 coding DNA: TGTGCCAGCAGTCACTCACCAGGGGATAGCACAGATACGCAGTATTTT. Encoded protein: CASSHSPGDSTDTQYF.

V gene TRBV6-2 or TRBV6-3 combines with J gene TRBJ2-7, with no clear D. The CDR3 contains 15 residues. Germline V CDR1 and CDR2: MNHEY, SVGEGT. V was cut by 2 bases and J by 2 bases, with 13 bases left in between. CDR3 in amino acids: CASSYPGPIAYEQYF. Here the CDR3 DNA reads TGTGCCAGCAGTTACCCCGGCCCCATCGCCTACGAGCAGTACTTC.

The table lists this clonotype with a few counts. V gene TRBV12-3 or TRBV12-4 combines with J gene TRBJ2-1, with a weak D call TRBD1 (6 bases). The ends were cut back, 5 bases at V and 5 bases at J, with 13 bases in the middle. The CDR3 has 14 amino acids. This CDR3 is CASSITGQNNEQFF. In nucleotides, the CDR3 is TGTGCCAGCAGTATTACGGGACAAAACAATGAGCAGTTCTTC.

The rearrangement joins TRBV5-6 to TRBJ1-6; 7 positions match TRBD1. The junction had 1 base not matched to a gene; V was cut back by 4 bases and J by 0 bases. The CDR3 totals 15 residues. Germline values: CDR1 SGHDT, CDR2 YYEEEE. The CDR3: CASSPGGSYNSPLHF. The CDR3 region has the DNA TGTGCCAGCAGCCCAGGGGGCTCCTATAATTCACCCCTCCACTTT.

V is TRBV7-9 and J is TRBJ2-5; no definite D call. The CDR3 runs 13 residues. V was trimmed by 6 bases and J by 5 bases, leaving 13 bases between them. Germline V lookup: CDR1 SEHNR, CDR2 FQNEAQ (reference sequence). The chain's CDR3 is CASRKGPAETQYF. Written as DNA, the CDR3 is TGTGCCAGCAGAAAAGGGCCGGCCGAGACCCAGTACTTC.

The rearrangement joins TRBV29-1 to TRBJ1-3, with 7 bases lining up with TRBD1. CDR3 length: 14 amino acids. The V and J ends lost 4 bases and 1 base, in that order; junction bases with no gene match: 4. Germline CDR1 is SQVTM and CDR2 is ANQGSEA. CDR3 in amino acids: CSVGTGRSGNTIYF. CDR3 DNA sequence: TGCAGCGTTGGGACAGGTCGGTCTGGAAACACCATATATTTT.

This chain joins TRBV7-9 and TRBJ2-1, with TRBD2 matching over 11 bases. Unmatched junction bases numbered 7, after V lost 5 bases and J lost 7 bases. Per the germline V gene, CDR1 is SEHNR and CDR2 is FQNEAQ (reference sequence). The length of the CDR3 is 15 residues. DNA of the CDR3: TGTGCCAGCAGCCGTAGCGGGGGGGCCCGAAATGAGCAGTTCTTC. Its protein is CASSRSGGARNEQFF. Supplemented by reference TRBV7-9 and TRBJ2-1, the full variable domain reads DTGVSQNPRHKITKRGQNVTFRCDPISEHNRLYWYRQTLGQGPEFLTYFQNEAQLEKSRLLSDRFSAERPKGSFSTLEIQRTEQGDSAMYLCASSRSGGARNEQFFGPGTRLTVL.

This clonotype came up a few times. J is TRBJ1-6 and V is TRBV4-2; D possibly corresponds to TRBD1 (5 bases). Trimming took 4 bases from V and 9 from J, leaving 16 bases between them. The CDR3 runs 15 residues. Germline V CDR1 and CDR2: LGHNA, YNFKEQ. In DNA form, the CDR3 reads TGTGCCAGCAGCCCCGACTCAGGGTGGAGTTCACCCCTCCACTTT. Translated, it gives CASSPDSGWSSPLHF.

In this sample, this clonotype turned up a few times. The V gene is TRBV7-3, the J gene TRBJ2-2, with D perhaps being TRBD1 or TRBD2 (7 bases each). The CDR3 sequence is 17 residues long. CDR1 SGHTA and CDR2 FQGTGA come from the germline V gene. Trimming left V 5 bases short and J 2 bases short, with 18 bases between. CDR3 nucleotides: TGTGCCAGCAGCAGGGGGGGGACAGAGATTAACACCGGGGAGCTGTTTTTT. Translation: CASSRGGTEINTGELFF.

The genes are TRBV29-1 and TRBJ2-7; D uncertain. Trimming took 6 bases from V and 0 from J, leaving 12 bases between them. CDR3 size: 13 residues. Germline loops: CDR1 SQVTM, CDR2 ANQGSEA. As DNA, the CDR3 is TGCAGCGTGGGATTTCCAAGCTCCTACGAGCAGTACTTC. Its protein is CSVGFPSSYEQYF.

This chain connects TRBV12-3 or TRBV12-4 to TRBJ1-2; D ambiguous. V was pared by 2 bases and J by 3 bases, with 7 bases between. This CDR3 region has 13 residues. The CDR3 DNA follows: TGTGCCAGCAGTTTACCAGCGGACTATGGCTACACCTTC. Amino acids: CASSLPADYGYTF.

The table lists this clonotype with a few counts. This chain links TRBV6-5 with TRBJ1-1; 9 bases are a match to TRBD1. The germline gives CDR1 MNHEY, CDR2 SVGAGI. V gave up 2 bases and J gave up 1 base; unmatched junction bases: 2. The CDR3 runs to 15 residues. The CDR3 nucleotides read TGTGCCAGCAGTTACGACAGGGGGTCGAACACTGAAGCTTTCTTT. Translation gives CASSYDRGSNTEAFF.

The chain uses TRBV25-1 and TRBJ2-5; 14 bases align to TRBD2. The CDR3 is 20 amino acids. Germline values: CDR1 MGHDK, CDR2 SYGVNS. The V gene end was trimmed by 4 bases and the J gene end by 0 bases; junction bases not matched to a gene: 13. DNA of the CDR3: TGTGCCAGCAGTGCCACTTTGGGACTAGCGGGGGAGACGTACCAAGAGACCCAGTACTTC. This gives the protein CASSATLGLAGETYQETQYF.

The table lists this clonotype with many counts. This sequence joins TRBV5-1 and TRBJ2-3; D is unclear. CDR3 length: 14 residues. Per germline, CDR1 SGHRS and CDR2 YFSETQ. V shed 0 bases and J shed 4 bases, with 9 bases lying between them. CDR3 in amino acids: CASSLVTTPDTQYF. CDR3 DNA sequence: TGCGCCAGCAGCTTGGTCACGACCCCAGATACGCAGTATTTT.

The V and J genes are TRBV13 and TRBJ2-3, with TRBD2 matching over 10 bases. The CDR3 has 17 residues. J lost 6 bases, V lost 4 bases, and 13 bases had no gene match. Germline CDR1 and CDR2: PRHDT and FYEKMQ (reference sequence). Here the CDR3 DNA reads TGTGCCAGCAGCTCCCGAGTTGAGCGGGGGGGCCGGGATACGCAGTATTTT. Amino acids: CASSSRVERGGRDTQYF.

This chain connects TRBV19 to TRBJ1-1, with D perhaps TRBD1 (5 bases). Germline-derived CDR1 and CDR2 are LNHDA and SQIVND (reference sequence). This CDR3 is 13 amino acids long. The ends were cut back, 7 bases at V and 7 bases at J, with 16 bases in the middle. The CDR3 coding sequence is TGTGCCAGTATATCGCCAGGAGGACATGAAGCTTTCTTT. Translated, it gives CASISPGGHEAFF.

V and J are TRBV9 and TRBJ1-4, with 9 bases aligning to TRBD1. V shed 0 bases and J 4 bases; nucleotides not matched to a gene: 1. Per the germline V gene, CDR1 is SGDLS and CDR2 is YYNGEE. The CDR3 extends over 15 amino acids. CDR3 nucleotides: TGTGCCAGCAGCGTAGAGGACAGGGGTAATGAAAAACTGTTTTTT. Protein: CASSVEDRGNEKLFF.

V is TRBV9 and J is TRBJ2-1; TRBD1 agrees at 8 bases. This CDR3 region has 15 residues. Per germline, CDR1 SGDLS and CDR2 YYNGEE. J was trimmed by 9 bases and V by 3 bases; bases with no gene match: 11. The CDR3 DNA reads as TGTGCCAGCAGCGGTCTTGCTACAGGGGGTGGTGAGCAGTTCTTC. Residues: CASSGLATGGGEQFF.